The 16 T cell receptor beta chains below come from one sample, sequenced in a study of response to subunit inactivated influenza vaccine. One entry per CDR3 protein results from TCRdb running MiXCR on the RT-PCR reads. The sample comprises about 190,000 distinct CDR3 sequences, around an eighth of which are singletons, and approximately 27% rests with the top ten. Here the sequenced sample was CD8+ T cells sorted from PBMCs, taken about 5 days after vaccination. The receptors derive from a man aged 50 to 60 who received an inactivated influenza vaccine.

The chain is built from TRBV28 and TRBJ1-1; no clear D. The CDR3 runs to 14 residues. V lost 1 base to trimming and J lost 4 bases, with 10 bases between them. Germline loops: CDR1 MDHEN, CDR2 SYDVKM. This CDR3 is CASSLSPAGTEAFF. For the CDR3, the DNA is TGTGCCAGCAGTTTATCCCCGGCAGGCACTGAAGCTTTCTTT.

This clonotype was counted at least ten times. This rearrangement joins TRBV7-2 to TRBJ2-7; 11 nucleotides match TRBD1. V was clipped by 0 bases and J by 7 bases; unmatched bases: 5. CDR3 size: 15 residues. Germline V gives CDR1 SGHTA, CDR2 FQGNSA. The CDR3 bases are TGTGCCAGCAGCTTAGCGGGACAGGGGGGTCTTGAGCAGTACTTC. It yields the protein CASSLAGQGGLEQYF. The entire variable domain, with the rest obtained from reference TRBV7-2 and TRBJ2-7, is as follows: GAGVSQSPSNKVTEKGKDVELRCDPISGHTALYWYRQSLGQGLEFLIYFQGNSAPDKSGLPSDRFSAERTGGSVSTLTIQRTQQEDSAVYLCASSLAGQGGLEQYFGPGTRLTVT.

In its sample, this clonotype was seen a few times. The chain recombines TRBV4-1 with TRBJ2-1; no clear D gene. V lost 0 bases, J lost 0 bases, and 12 bases lay in between. CDR3 length equals 17 residues. CDR1 MGHRA and CDR2 YSYEKL come from the germline V gene. The CDR3 spells CASSQEVGTRSYNEQFF. The CDR3 DNA reads TGCGCCAGCAGCCAAGAGGTGGGCACTCGCTCCTACAATGAGCAGTTCTTC.

This clonotype was found a few times. The CDR3 DNA reads as TGTGCCAGTCAGTTGGCCGGGGGGGGCACTGAAGCTTTCTTT. Residues: CASQLAGGGTEAFF. This chain joins TRBV6-9 and TRBJ1-1; D possibly corresponds to TRBD1 (5 bases). The CDR3 is 14 residues long. CDR1 and CDR2 from the germline V gene are MNHGY and SVAAGI. Trimming took 9 bases from V and 4 from J, leaving 18 bases between them.

The chain carries TRBV2 and TRBJ2-7; 9 nucleotides align to TRBD1. Trimming cost V 6 bases and J 5 bases; bases outside gene matches: 5. This CDR3 has 13 residues. Per germline, CDR1 SNHLY and CDR2 FYNNEI. The CDR3 DNA follows: TGTGCCAGCAGCCCCGGGACAGGGAACGAGCAGTACTTC. The encoded protein is CASSPGTGNEQYF. Full variable domain (remainder filled in from reference TRBV2 and TRBJ2-7): EPEVTQTPSHQVTQMGQEVILRCVPISNHLYFYWYRQILGQKVEFLVSFYNNEISEKSEIFDDQFSVERPDGSNFTLKIRSTKLEDSAMYFCASSPGTGNEQYFGPGTRLTVT.

This clonotype was observed a few times. The chain couples TRBV6-2 or TRBV6-3 to TRBJ1-1, with no clear D. Between the trimmed V and J ends, which lost 5 bases and 5 bases, there was a span of 9 bases. The germline V gene encodes CDR1 MNHEY and CDR2 SVGEGT. The CDR3 has 12 residues. CDR3 amino acids: CASSLGRTEAFF. The CDR3 bases are TGTGCCAGCAGTCTGGGGAGGACTGAAGCTTTCTTT.

V gene TRBV6-1 combines with J gene TRBJ2-3; 9 bases fit TRBD2. J lost 6 bases, V lost 5 bases, and 12 bases had no gene match. The CDR3 has 16 amino acids. Per germline, CDR1 MNHNS and CDR2 SASEGT. The CDR3 here is CASSRRGTSIRDTQYF. CDR3 in DNA: TGTGCCAGCAGTCGCCGGGGGACTAGCATCCGTGATACGCAGTATTTT.

This clonotype has more than one count but fewer than ten. The chain carries TRBV7-9 and TRBJ2-2, with 11 positions matching TRBD1. The V segment lost 5 bases and the J segment 5 bases; nucleotides outside the gene matches: 4. This CDR3 is built from 15 residues. The germline V gene has CDR1 SEHNR and CDR2 FQNEAQ (reference sequence). CDR3 region: CASSGQGASTGELFF. CDR3 sequence (DNA): TGTGCCAGCAGCGGACAGGGGGCGAGTACCGGGGAGCTGTTTTTT.

This clonotype was counted only a few times. The rearrangement links TRBV7-2 to TRBJ1-1; no reliable D call. Germline CDR1 and CDR2: SGHTA and FQGNSA. V shed 3 bases and J shed 3 bases, with 17 bases lying between them. The CDR3 has 16 residues. The CDR3 reads CASSFPDGILHTEAFF. In DNA form, the CDR3 reads TGTGCCAGCAGCTTCCCGGACGGCATTCTTCACACTGAAGCTTTCTTT.

A single count supports this clonotype. This sequence joins TRBV20-1 and TRBJ2-4; tentatively, D is TRBD2 (6 bases). This CDR3 region has 15 residues. V lost 0 bases to trimming and J lost 7 bases, with 16 bases between them. Germline V CDR1 and CDR2: DFQATT, SNEGSKA (reference sequence). The CDR3, as DNA: TGCAGTGCTAGAGATCCCACTAGCCCCCGGAACATTCAGTACTTC. Translation: CSARDPTSPRNIQYF.

This clonotype has just a few counts. The gene calls are TRBV6-1 and TRBJ2-3, with 8 bases fitting TRBD1. This CDR3 comprises 15 residues. The germline V gene has CDR1 MNHNS and CDR2 SASEGT. The junction had 9 bases not matched to a gene; V was cut back by 5 bases and J by 5 bases. The CDR3 is CASSRYRDRRDTQYF. CDR3 nucleotides: TGTGCCAGCAGTAGATACCGGGACAGGAGAGATACGCAGTATTTT.

This chain uses TRBV27 with TRBJ2-2, with a tentative D call TRBD2 (5 bases). This CDR3 has 16 residues. Per the germline V gene, CDR1 is MNHEY and CDR2 is SMNVEV (reference sequence). Trimming took off 1 base at V and 1 base at J, with 10 bases between the two ends. CDR3 region: CASSLLGAKNTGELFF. As DNA, the CDR3 is TGTGCCAGCAGTTTATTGGGAGCCAAGAACACCGGGGAGCTGTTTTTT.

This clonotype was observed a few times. The chain is built from TRBV7-9 and TRBJ2-5, with TRBD1 identical over 10 bases. V shed 5 bases, J shed 1 base, and the junction held 7 bases outside the gene matches. The CDR3 consists of 16 residues. Germline values: CDR1 SEHNR, CDR2 FQNEAQ (reference sequence). The CDR3: CASSRFWDRGQETQYF. The DNA for the CDR3 is TGTGCCAGCAGCCGTTTTTGGGACAGGGGCCAAGAGACCCAGTACTTC.

The CDR3 coding sequence is TGCAGCGTTGAAGACGGGGGAGCAGATACGCAGTATTTT. Translating it yields CSVEDGGADTQYF. J is TRBJ2-3 and V is TRBV29-1; weak D call: TRBD2 (6 bases). CDR3 length equals 13 residues. V lost 0 bases and J 4 bases, leaving 8 bases between the germline ends. CDR1 SQVTM and CDR2 ANQGSEA come from the germline V gene.

This clonotype was counted a few times. The chain uses TRBV7-2 and TRBJ1-5; D not resolved. The V end lost 3 bases, the J end lost 6 bases, and 9 bases lay between the germline ends. CDR1 SGHTA and CDR2 FQGNSA come from the germline V gene. The CDR3 length is 13 residues. CDR3 loop: CASSFYRGQPQHF. The CDR3 DNA sequence: TGTGCCAGCAGCTTTTATCGGGGTCAGCCCCAGCATTTT.

This clonotype was seen more than once but under ten times. The V call is TRBV13, the J call TRBJ1-3, with a weak D call TRBD1 (5 bases). The length of the CDR3 is 16 residues. Germline V gene sequence: CDR1 PRHDT, CDR2 FYEKMQ (reference sequence). The ends were cut back, 5 bases at V and 5 bases at J, with 19 bases in the middle. CDR3 in amino acids: CASSPPSGRVRNTIYF. The CDR3 DNA reads TGTGCCAGCAGCCCCCCCAGTGGCAGGGTCAGAAACACCATATATTTT.